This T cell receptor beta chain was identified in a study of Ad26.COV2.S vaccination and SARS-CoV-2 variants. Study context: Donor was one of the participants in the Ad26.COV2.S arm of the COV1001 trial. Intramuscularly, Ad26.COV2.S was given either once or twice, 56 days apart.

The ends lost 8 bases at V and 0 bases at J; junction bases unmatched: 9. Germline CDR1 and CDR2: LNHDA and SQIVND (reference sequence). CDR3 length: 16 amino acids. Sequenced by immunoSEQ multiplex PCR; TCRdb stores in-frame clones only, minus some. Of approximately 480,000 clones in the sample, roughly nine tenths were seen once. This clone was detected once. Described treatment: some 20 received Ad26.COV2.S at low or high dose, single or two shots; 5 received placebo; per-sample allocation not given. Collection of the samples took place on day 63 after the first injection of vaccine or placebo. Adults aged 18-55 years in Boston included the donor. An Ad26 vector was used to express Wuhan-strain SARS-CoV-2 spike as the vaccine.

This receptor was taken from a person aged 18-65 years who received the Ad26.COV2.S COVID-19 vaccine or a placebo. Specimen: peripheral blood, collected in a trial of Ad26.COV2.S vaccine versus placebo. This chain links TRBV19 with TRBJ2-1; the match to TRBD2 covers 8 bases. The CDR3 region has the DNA TGTGCCAGTCGGACTAGCTTCTATTCCTCCTACAATGAGCAGTTCTTC. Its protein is CASRTSFYSSYNEQFF.